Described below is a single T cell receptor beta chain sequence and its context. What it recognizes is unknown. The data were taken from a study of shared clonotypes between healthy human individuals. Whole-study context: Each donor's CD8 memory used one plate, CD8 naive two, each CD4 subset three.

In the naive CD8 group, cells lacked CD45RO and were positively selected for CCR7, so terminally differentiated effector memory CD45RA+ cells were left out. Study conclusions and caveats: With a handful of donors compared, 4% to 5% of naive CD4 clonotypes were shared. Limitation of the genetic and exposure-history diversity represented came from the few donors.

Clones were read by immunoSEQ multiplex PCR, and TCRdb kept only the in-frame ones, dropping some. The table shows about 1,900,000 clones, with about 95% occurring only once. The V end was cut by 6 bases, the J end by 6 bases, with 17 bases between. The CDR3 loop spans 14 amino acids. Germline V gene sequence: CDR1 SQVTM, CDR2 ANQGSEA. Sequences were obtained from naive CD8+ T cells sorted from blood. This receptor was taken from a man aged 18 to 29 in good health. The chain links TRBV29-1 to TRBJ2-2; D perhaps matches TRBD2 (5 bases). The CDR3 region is CSVDDEGLAGELFF. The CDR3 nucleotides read TGCAGCGTCGACGATGAGGGTTTGGCCGGGGAGCTGTTTTTT.